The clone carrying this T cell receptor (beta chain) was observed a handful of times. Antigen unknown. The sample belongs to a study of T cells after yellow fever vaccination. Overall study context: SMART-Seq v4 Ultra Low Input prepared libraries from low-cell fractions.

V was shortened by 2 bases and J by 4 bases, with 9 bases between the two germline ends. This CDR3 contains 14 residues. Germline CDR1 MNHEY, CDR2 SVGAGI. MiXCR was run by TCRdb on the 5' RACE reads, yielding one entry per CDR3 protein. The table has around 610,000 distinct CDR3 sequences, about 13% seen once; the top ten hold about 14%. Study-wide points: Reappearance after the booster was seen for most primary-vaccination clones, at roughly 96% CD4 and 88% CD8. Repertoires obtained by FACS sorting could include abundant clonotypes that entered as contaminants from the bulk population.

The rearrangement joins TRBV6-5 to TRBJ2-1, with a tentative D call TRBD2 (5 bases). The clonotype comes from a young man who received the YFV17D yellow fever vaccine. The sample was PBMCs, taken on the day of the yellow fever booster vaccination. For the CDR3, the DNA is TGTGCCAGCAGTTACGAGCGGAATTACAATGAGCAGTTCTTC. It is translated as CASSYERNYNEQFF.